A single sample gave rise to the 12 T cell receptor beta chains below, sequenced in a study of T cells in Graves' hyperthyroidism and ophthalmopathy. The CDR3 regions of TCR beta were amplified from RNA transcripts. Researchers ran a first-round RT-PCR on the TCR CDR3 using the HTBI primer set. TCRdb called the multiplex PCR reads again in MiXCR, with one record for every CDR3 protein. The sample contains 660,000 or so distinct CDR3 sequences, over 40% of which appear only once. The specimen was peripheral blood or thyroid tissue (not recorded which). The receptor source for this set is an adult man with Graves' disease, either hyperthyroidism or ophthalmopathy (not recorded which).

This clonotype was counted between two and nine times. This chain joins TRBV11-1 and TRBJ2-2; D is unclear. Between the trimmed V and J ends, which lost 5 bases and 6 bases, there was a span of 10 bases. Germline V gene sequence: CDR1 SGHAT, CDR2 FQDESV (reference sequence). The length of the CDR3 is 13 residues. CDR3 nucleotides: TGTGCCAGCAGCCACCGGAGTTCCGGGGAGCTGTTTTTT. Translation: CASSHRSSGELFF.

This clonotype occurred a few times. The rearrangement uses TRBV3-1 and TRBJ2-7; D is perhaps TRBD1 or TRBD2 (5 bases each). V was cut by 3 bases and J by 5 bases, with 17 bases left in between. This CDR3 has 15 residues. The germline V gene has CDR1 LGHDT and CDR2 YNNKEL (reference sequence). CDR3 residues: CASSQGRYTGHEQYF. In DNA, the CDR3 is TGTGCCAGCAGCCAGGGACGTTATACGGGCCACGAGCAGTACTTC.

J is TRBJ2-7 and V is TRBV6-5, with D perhaps TRBD1 or TRBD2 (5 bases each). CDR1 MNHEY and CDR2 SVGAGI come from the germline V gene. V dropped 5 bases and J dropped 0 bases, with 14 bases sitting between them. The CDR3 extends over 15 amino acids. The CDR3 protein is CASSEVGDGSYEQYF. CDR3 bases: TGTGCCAGCAGTGAAGTAGGGGACGGCTCCTACGAGCAGTACTTC.

This clonotype was observed at least ten times. The V gene is TRBV19, the J gene TRBJ1-6, with 9 bases fitting TRBD1. The CDR3 has 13 residues. CDR1 LNHDA and CDR2 SQIVND come from the germline V gene (reference sequence). Trimming at V came to 11 bases and at J to 8 bases, leaving 7 bases not matched to a gene. Written as DNA, the CDR3 is TGTGCCTGCAGGGACAGGGTTGATTCACCCCTCCACTTT. This codes for CACRDRVDSPLHF.

Worth noting for this clonotype: A much larger clone differs by one base, so this may be a read error. The gene calls are TRBV2 and TRBJ1-3; D uncertain. CDR1 is SNHLY and CDR2 is FYNNEI in the germline V gene. The CDR3 sequence is 12 residues long. Trimming removed 6 bases from V and 7 bases from J, with 10 bases in between. The CDR3 here is CASSPEFNTIYF. The CDR3 coding sequence is TGTGCCAGCAGCCCAGAGTTCAACACCATATATTTT.

Only a few counts were recorded for this clonotype. This rearrangement joins TRBV5-1 to TRBJ1-4; D is perhaps TRBD1 (5 bases). Trimming removed 0 bases from V and 3 bases from J, with 9 bases in between. The CDR3 covers 15 residues. Germline values: CDR1 SGHRS, CDR2 YFSETQ. The CDR3 region is CASSLERGSNEKLFF. Written as DNA, the CDR3 is TGCGCCAGCAGCTTGGAGCGGGGCTCTAATGAAAAACTGTTTTTT.

This clonotype came up a few times. V is TRBV7-3 and J is TRBJ1-1; weak D call: TRBD1 (5 bases). Germline assignment: CDR1 SGHTA and CDR2 FQGTGA. The V end lost 5 bases, the J end lost 5 bases, and 15 bases lay between the germline ends. CDR3 length: 14 residues. The CDR3 coding sequence is TGTGCCAGCAGCACAGGTGGGGCTCAGACTGAAGCTTTCTTT. Protein sequence: CASSTGGAQTEAFF.

The gene calls are TRBV9 and TRBJ1-2; D ambiguous. This CDR3 comprises 14 residues. Germline V lookup: CDR1 SGDLS, CDR2 YYNGEE. Trimming took 4 bases from V and 4 from J, leaving 14 bases between them. DNA for the CDR3: TGTGCCAGCAGCCAAGGTAGAAACCTCTATGGCTACACCTTC. As protein: CASSQGRNLYGYTF.

The chain combines TRBV6-5 with TRBJ1-2; D might be TRBD1 (6 bases). This CDR3 is 15 amino acids long. Germline CDR1 is MNHEY and CDR2 is SVGAGI. V was shortened by 4 bases and J by 4 bases, with 16 bases between the two germline ends. The CDR3 sequence is CASSLSAGAPYGYTF. CDR3 sequence (DNA): TGTGCCAGCAGTTTATCGGCAGGGGCGCCCTATGGCTACACCTTC.

V usage is TRBV20-1 and J usage is TRBJ1-6; D unclear. Between the trimmed V and J ends, which lost 0 bases and 3 bases, there was a span of 9 bases. The CDR3 length is 15 residues. Germline V gene data show CDR1 as DFQATT and CDR2 as SNEGSKA (reference sequence). This CDR3 reads CSARDVKGYNSPLHF. The CDR3, as DNA: TGCAGTGCTAGAGATGTAAAGGGCTATAATTCACCCCTCCACTTT.

The V gene is TRBV7-9, the J gene TRBJ2-7; no firm D call. Germline V gene data show CDR1 as SEHNR and CDR2 as FQNEAQ (reference sequence). The CDR3 is made up of 14 amino acids. Trimming pared 5 bases from V and 5 bases from J, leaving 16 bases between. The CDR3 bases are TGTGCCAGCAGCCCCCGGGTGGGGAAAGACGAGCAGTACTTC. Encoded protein: CASSPRVGKDEQYF.

This CDR3 is CASSFPFGGNTEAFF. The CDR3 DNA is TGTGCCAGCAGCTTCCCGTTCGGGGGGAACACTGAAGCTTTCTTT. The chain combines TRBV7-8 with TRBJ1-1, with D possibly matching TRBD1 (5 bases). V was pared by 3 bases and J by 1 base, with 12 bases between. Germline-derived CDR1 and CDR2 are SGHVS and FQNEAQ. The CDR3 is 15 residues long.